This is a list of T cell receptor beta chains from one sample in a study of blood T cells in healthy people across ages. TCRdb re-derived calls from the 5' RACE reads in MiXCR, one entry per CDR3 protein. The sample carries some 710,000 distinct CDR3 sequences, about a fifth recorded once. Input material: blood. Source of these receptors: a man between 70 and 80 years old in good health. Both conserved end residues are part of each CDR3. A D gene is named only where the DNA matches it firmly. Clone size is shown for a subset of rows, as once, few, many or a class of expanded clone.

CDR3 length: 13
clone size: NA
J gene: TRBJ2-7
D gene: NA
V gene: TRBV27
CDR3 protein: CASSFVMGYEQYF
CDR3 DNA: TGTGCCAGCAGTTTTGTTATGGGGTACGAGCAGTACTTC

CDR3 length: 15
clone size: NA
J gene: TRBJ2-1
D gene: NA
V gene: TRBV27
CDR3 protein: CASSFRAGNYNEQFF
CDR3 DNA: TGTGCCAGCAGTTTTCGTGCAGGGAACTACAATGAGCAGTTCTTC

CDR3 length: 18
clone size: few
J gene: TRBJ2-4
D gene: TRBD2
V gene: TRBV12-3/TRBV12-4
CDR3 protein: CASSSYPSGGSAKNIQYF
CDR3 DNA: TGTGCCAGCAGCTCCTACCCTAGCGGGGGGTCGGCCAAAAACATTCAGTACTTC

CDR3 length: 18
clone size: NA
J gene: TRBJ2-3
D gene: TRBD2
V gene: TRBV28
CDR3 protein: CASSPSRREFHYTDTQYF
CDR3 DNA: TGTGCCAGCAGCCCGTCACGGCGGGAGTTCCATTACACAGATACGCAGTATTTT

CDR3 length: 13
clone size: NA
J gene: TRBJ2-1
D gene: NA
V gene: TRBV7-9
CDR3 protein: CASSLVGGTEQFF
CDR3 DNA: TGTGCCAGCAGCTTAGTAGGGGGGACTGAGCAGTTCTTC

CDR3 length: 12
clone size: NA
J gene: TRBJ2-3
D gene: TRBD1
V gene: TRBV12-3/TRBV12-4
CDR3 protein: CASSTGADAQYF
CDR3 DNA: TGTGCCAGCAGCACAGGGGCAGATGCGCAGTATTTT

CDR3 length: 16
clone size: few
J gene: TRBJ2-6
D gene: NA
V gene: TRBV5-1
CDR3 protein: CASSLVALLGTNVLTF
CDR3 DNA: TGCGCCAGCAGCTTGGTGGCCCTACTTGGGACCAACGTCCTGACTTTC

CDR3 length: 13
clone size: NA
J gene: TRBJ2-5
D gene: NA
V gene: TRBV5-5
CDR3 protein: CASSLGDRETQYF
CDR3 DNA: TGTGCCAGCAGCTTGGGAGACAGAGAGACCCAGTACTTC

CDR3 length: 16
clone size: many
J gene: TRBJ1-4
D gene: TRBD1
V gene: TRBV12-3/TRBV12-4
CDR3 protein: CASSLAPVAGGEKLFF
CDR3 DNA: TGTGCCAGCAGTTTAGCGCCGGTGGCAGGGGGTGAAAAACTGTTTTTT

CDR3 length: 15
clone size: NA
J gene: TRBJ2-3
D gene: NA
V gene: TRBV15
CDR3 protein: CATSRESLGLDTQYF
CDR3 DNA: TGTGCCACCAGCAGAGAATCCCTCGGTTTGGATACGCAGTATTTT

CDR3 length: 14
clone size: NA
J gene: TRBJ1-5
D gene: TRBD1
V gene: TRBV2
CDR3 protein: CASAKGGSNQPQHF
CDR3 DNA: TGTGCCAGCGCGAAAGGGGGCTCCAATCAGCCCCAGCATTTT

CDR3 length: 14
clone size: once
J gene: TRBJ2-1
D gene: TRBD2
V gene: TRBV12-3/TRBV12-4
CDR3 protein: CASSLRGVDGEQFF
CDR3 DNA: TGTGCCAGCAGTTTACGGGGGGTAGACGGTGAGCAGTTCTTC

CDR3 length: 16
clone size: many
J gene: TRBJ2-1
D gene: TRBD2
V gene: TRBV11-1
CDR3 protein: CASSLGGSLSYNEQFF
CDR3 DNA: TGTGCCAGCAGCTTGGGCGGGAGTTTATCCTACAATGAGCAGTTCTTC

CDR3 length: 13
clone size: few
J gene: TRBJ2-5
D gene: TRBD1
V gene: TRBV7-9
CDR3 protein: CASSPQGLETQYF
CDR3 DNA: TGTGCCAGCAGTCCACAGGGGTTAGAGACCCAGTACTTC

CDR3 length: 15
clone size: few
J gene: TRBJ1-2
D gene: TRBD1
V gene: TRBV7-2
CDR3 protein: CASSFYGTAYAGYTF
CDR3 DNA: TGTGCCAGCAGCTTTTACGGGACAGCTTATGCTGGCTACACCTTC

CDR3 length: 15
clone size: once
J gene: TRBJ2-7
D gene: NA
V gene: TRBV6-1
CDR3 protein: CASSENGTPSYEQYF
CDR3 DNA: TGTGCCAGCAGTGAGAACGGGACTCCTTCCTACGAGCAGTACTTC

CDR3 length: 14
clone size: few
J gene: TRBJ2-1
D gene: TRBD2
V gene: TRBV20-1
CDR3 protein: CSAIIAGAYNEQFF
CDR3 DNA: TGCAGTGCTATTATAGCGGGAGCCTACAATGAGCAGTTCTTC

CDR3 length: 15
clone size: NA
J gene: TRBJ2-3
D gene: NA
V gene: TRBV5-1
CDR3 protein: CASSLGTTSTDTQYF
CDR3 DNA: TGCGCCAGCAGCTTGGGGACAACTAGCACAGATACGCAGTATTTT

CDR3 length: 13
clone size: few
J gene: TRBJ1-2
D gene: NA
V gene: TRBV3-1
CDR3 protein: CASREPGGYGYTF
CDR3 DNA: TGTGCCAGCAGGGAGCCTGGGGGCTATGGCTACACCTTC

CDR3 length: 15
clone size: few
J gene: TRBJ1-3
D gene: TRBD1
V gene: TRBV6-2/TRBV6-3
CDR3 protein: CASRLQGPSGNTIYF
CDR3 DNA: TGTGCCAGCAGACTACAGGGGCCCTCTGGAAACACCATATATTTT

CDR3 length: 16
clone size: few
J gene: TRBJ2-5
D gene: NA
V gene: TRBV7-6
CDR3 protein: CASSLVLYLKGETQYF
CDR3 DNA: TGTGCCAGCAGCTTAGTCCTGTATCTCAAGGGGGAGACCCAGTACTTC

CDR3 length: 14
clone size: many
J gene: TRBJ1-5
D gene: NA
V gene: TRBV11-2
CDR3 protein: CASSLIGGNQPQHF
CDR3 DNA: TGTGCCAGCAGCTTAATCGGTGGCAATCAGCCCCAGCATTTT

CDR3 length: 15
clone size: few
J gene: TRBJ2-2
D gene: NA
V gene: TRBV7-2
CDR3 protein: CASSFPGSHTGELFF
CDR3 DNA: TGTGCCAGCAGCTTTCCAGGGTCCCACACCGGGGAGCTGTTTTTT

CDR3 length: 13
clone size: few
J gene: TRBJ2-1
D gene: TRBD2
V gene: TRBV30
CDR3 protein: CAATSGRRYEQFF
CDR3 DNA: TGTGCCGCAACTAGCGGGAGACGATATGAGCAGTTCTTC

CDR3 length: 15
clone size: few
J gene: TRBJ1-2
D gene: NA
V gene: TRBV27
CDR3 protein: CASSSLGSGMAGYTF
CDR3 DNA: TGTGCCAGCAGTTCTTTAGGTTCAGGGATGGCTGGCTACACCTTC

CDR3 length: 13
clone size: NA
J gene: TRBJ2-5
D gene: NA
V gene: TRBV12-3/TRBV12-4
CDR3 protein: CASSILARETQYF
CDR3 DNA: TGTGCCAGCAGCATCCTAGCGCGGGAGACCCAGTACTTC

CDR3 length: 15
clone size: few
J gene: TRBJ1-1
D gene: NA
V gene: TRBV3-1
CDR3 protein: CASSQDLTGNTEAFF
CDR3 DNA: TGTGCCAGCAGCCAAGATCTGACAGGGAACACTGAAGCTTTCTTT

CDR3 length: 15
clone size: NA
J gene: TRBJ1-5
D gene: TRBD1
V gene: TRBV7-2
CDR3 protein: CASSSNTGEGQPQHF
CDR3 DNA: TGTGCCAGCAGCTCAAATACAGGGGAGGGGCAGCCCCAGCATTTT

CDR3 length: 13
clone size: many
J gene: TRBJ2-1
D gene: NA
V gene: TRBV3-1
CDR3 protein: CASRAQAYNEQFF
CDR3 DNA: TGTGCCAGCAGAGCCCAAGCATACAATGAGCAGTTCTTC

CDR3 length: 15
clone size: NA
J gene: TRBJ2-3
D gene: NA
V gene: TRBV3-1
CDR3 protein: CASSQRSGALGTQYF
CDR3 DNA: TGTGCCAGCAGCCAAAGATCGGGAGCTCTCGGTACGCAGTATTTT

CDR3 length: 15
clone size: NA
J gene: TRBJ2-3
D gene: TRBD2
V gene: TRBV7-9
CDR3 protein: CASSPTSGRAHTQYF
CDR3 DNA: TGTGCCAGCAGCCCAACTAGCGGGAGGGCCCATACGCAGTATTTT

CDR3 length: 13
clone size: NA
J gene: TRBJ2-1
D gene: NA
V gene: TRBV3-1
CDR3 protein: CASSLLGDNEQFF
CDR3 DNA: TGTGCCAGCAGCCTTCTGGGGGACAATGAGCAGTTCTTC

CDR3 length: 15
clone size: NA
J gene: TRBJ1-6
D gene: NA
V gene: TRBV5-1
CDR3 protein: CASSSEWGGNSPLHF
CDR3 DNA: TGCGCCAGCAGCTCGGAGTGGGGTGGCAATTCACCCCTCCACTTT

CDR3 length: 13
clone size: NA
J gene: TRBJ2-5
D gene: NA
V gene: TRBV4-3
CDR3 protein: CASSQDGWETQYF
CDR3 DNA: TGCGCCAGCAGCCAAGATGGGTGGGAGACCCAGTACTTC

CDR3 length: 16
clone size: NA
J gene: TRBJ1-1
D gene: TRBD1
V gene: TRBV28
CDR3 protein: CASRPQGGYRNTEAFF
CDR3 DNA: TGTGCCAGCAGACCACAGGGGGGCTATAGGAACACTGAAGCTTTCTTT

CDR3 length: 11
clone size: many
J gene: TRBJ1-2
D gene: NA
V gene: TRBV6-5
CDR3 protein: CASSYENGYTF
CDR3 DNA: TGTGCCAGCAGTTACGAGAATGGCTACACCTTC

CDR3 length: 10
clone size: few
J gene: TRBJ1-1
D gene: NA
V gene: TRBV29-1
CDR3 protein: CSGGNTEAFF
CDR3 DNA: TGCAGTGGCGGAAACACTGAAGCTTTCTTT

CDR3 length: 17
clone size: few
J gene: TRBJ1-5
D gene: NA
V gene: TRBV15
CDR3 protein: CATSRAPGTRSNQPQHF
CDR3 DNA: TGTGCCACCAGCAGGGCACCCGGGACACGTAGCAATCAGCCCCAGCATTTT

CDR3 length: 15
clone size: few
J gene: TRBJ2-1
D gene: TRBD2
V gene: TRBV29-1
CDR3 protein: CSVETGTSALNEQFF
CDR3 DNA: TGCAGCGTGGAAACCGGGACTAGCGCGCTCAATGAGCAGTTCTTC

CDR3 length: 17
clone size: NA
J gene: TRBJ1-6
D gene: NA
V gene: TRBV12-3/TRBV12-4
CDR3 protein: CASSFTGGAFYNSPLHF
CDR3 DNA: TGTGCCAGCAGCTTCACGGGCGGGGCCTTCTATAATTCACCCCTCCACTTT

CDR3 length: 15
clone size: few
J gene: TRBJ1-4
D gene: NA
V gene: TRBV5-1
CDR3 protein: CASSAVLGTNEKLFF
CDR3 DNA: TGTGCCAGCAGCGCCGTCTTGGGGACTAATGAAAAACTGTTTTTT

CDR3 length: 15
clone size: NA
J gene: TRBJ2-1
D gene: NA
V gene: TRBV20-1
CDR3 protein: CSASPGPREGNEQFF
CDR3 DNA: TGCAGTGCTAGCCCCGGACCAAGGGAAGGCAATGAGCAGTTCTTC

CDR3 length: 13
clone size: few
J gene: TRBJ2-5
D gene: NA
V gene: TRBV7-8
CDR3 protein: CASSPIVQETQYF
CDR3 DNA: TGTGCCAGCAGCCCCATAGTACAAGAGACCCAGTACTTC

CDR3 length: 14
clone size: NA
J gene: TRBJ2-1
D gene: TRBD2
V gene: TRBV6-2/TRBV6-3
CDR3 protein: CASSLLAGINEQFF
CDR3 DNA: TGTGCCAGCAGTTTGCTAGCGGGAATCAATGAGCAGTTCTTC

CDR3 length: 15
clone size: NA
J gene: TRBJ2-1
D gene: NA
V gene: TRBV5-1
CDR3 protein: CASSSLAQPHNEQFF
CDR3 DNA: TGCGCCAGCAGCTCTTTAGCCCAGCCCCACAATGAGCAGTTCTTC

CDR3 length: 15
clone size: few
J gene: TRBJ2-4
D gene: NA
V gene: TRBV15
CDR3 protein: CATSRGADTRVIQYF
CDR3 DNA: TGTGCCACCAGCCGGGGTGCCGACACGCGCGTCATTCAGTACTTC

CDR3 length: 12
clone size: few
J gene: TRBJ1-1
D gene: NA
V gene: TRBV29-1
CDR3 protein: CSASTGGAEAFF
CDR3 DNA: TGCAGCGCTTCTACAGGTGGGGCTGAAGCTTTCTTT

CDR3 length: 14
clone size: NA
J gene: TRBJ2-1
D gene: NA
V gene: TRBV20-1
CDR3 protein: CSALRLASYNEQFF
CDR3 DNA: TGCAGTGCCCTACGGCTAGCCTCCTACAATGAGCAGTTCTTC